A single sample gave rise to the 9 T cell receptor beta chains below, sequenced in a study of T cell clonality in common variable immunodeficiency. TCRdb keeps only in-frame clones here, not all; method: immunoSEQ multiplex PCR. The data show 30,000 to 40,000 clones, with none appearing a single time. The sequencing sample was made of peripheral blood mononuclear cells. The receptors were sampled from a person aged 18 to 70 in good health.

This clone was detected ten times or more. The DNA ends 3 residues before the CDR3 does, and the rest of the CDR3 is filled in from the germline J gene. This chain links TRBV7-2 with TRBJ1-4; 9 nucleotides match TRBD1. There are 14 residues in the CDR3. V was clipped by 6 bases and J by 7 bases; unmatched bases: 6. CDR1 is SGHTA and CDR2 is FQGNSA in the germline V gene. The CDR3 loop reads CASRSGTGREKLFF. The CDR3 bases that were read are TGTGCCAGCAGATCCGGGACAGGGCGTGAAAAA.

This clone was detected only a few times. The read comes to an end 3 residues before the CDR3 does, leaving the germline J gene to fill in the end. V gene TRBV30 combines with J gene TRBJ1-2; D is possibly TRBD1 (5 bases). The CDR3 is made up of 17 amino acids. In germline, CDR1 is GTSNPN, CDR2 SVGIG (reference sequence). The covered CDR3 bases are TGTGCCTGGAGTGTAGAGGAGGGACTAGCGGGAACGAGTGAC. Protein product: CAWSVEEGLAGTSD. The full CDR3 reads CAWSVEEGLAGTSDYTF.

In this sample, this clone turned up many times. Read sequence stops 3 residues before the CDR3 end, and the germline J gene provides the missing end. The rearrangement joins TRBV19 to TRBJ1-6, with 10 nucleotides matching TRBD1. Per the germline V gene, CDR1 is LNHDA and CDR2 is SQIVND (reference sequence). The CDR3 is 15 residues long. After removal of 4 bases from V and 10 bases from J, the junction contained 7 bases not matched to a gene. The sequenced CDR3 bases are TGTGCCAGTAGTACAAAGACAGGGGGCTACTCACCC. Its protein product is CASSTKTGGYSP. The full CDR3 protein reads CASSTKTGGYSPLHF.

A remark on this clone: With the read ending 3 residues before the CDR3 end, the germline J gene is used to fill in that end. The V and J genes are TRBV20-1 and TRBJ2-7; 15 positions agree with TRBD2. Germline lookup yields CDR1 DFQATT and CDR2 SNEGSKA (reference sequence). The CDR3 is 17 residues long. V dropped 1 base and J dropped 6; count of bases not matched to a gene: 10. The CDR3: CSARGRGLAGGKSEQYF. The DNA read from the CDR3 is TGCAGTGCTAGAGGACGAGGACTAGCGGGGGGGAAGAGCGAG.

This clone has ten or more counts. The sequenced fragment ends 3 residues before the CDR3 boundary, so the rest is inferred from the germline J gene. V and J are TRBV13 and TRBJ1-6; 10 bases are a match to TRBD1. The V gene's germline CDR1 is PRHDT and CDR2 FYEKMQ (reference sequence). V trimming: 5 bases; J trimming: 9 bases; junction bases outside the gene matches: 7. The CDR3 sequence is 15 residues long. CDR3 bases read: TGTGCCAGCAGCACGACAGGGGGCTTGGGTTCACCC. It yields the protein CASSTTGGLGSP. The whole CDR3 is CASSTTGGLGSPLHF.

This clone was detected many times. The read terminates 3 residues ahead of where the CDR3 ends, so the germline J gene completes it. The chain combines TRBV7-9 with TRBJ2-1, with 7 bases matching TRBD1. The CDR3 contains 13 residues. Germline CDR1 SEHNR, CDR2 FQNEAQ (reference sequence). V lost 9 bases, J lost 7 bases, and 9 bases stayed unmatched. The CDR3 protein is CASRQGVGNEQFF. CDR3 bases read: TGTGCCAGTAGGCAGGGGGTGGGGAATGAG.

There are many counts of this clone. The read finishes 3 residues shy of the CDR3 end, and the germline J gene is used to complete it. The chain employs TRBV5-6 and TRBJ2-3, with D perhaps TRBD1 (6 bases). The CDR3 sequence is 15 residues long. The germline V gene has CDR1 SGHDT and CDR2 YYEEEE. The CDR3 bases that were read are TGTGCCAGCAGATCGATGGGACAAGATAATCAGCCG. It encodes CASRSMGQDNQP. The CDR3, in full, reads CASRSMGQDNQPQYF.

This clone was found a few times. The sequence runs out 3 residues before the end of the CDR3; the remainder is reconstructed from the germline J gene. This chain uses TRBV19 with TRBJ2-1; 7 bases are a match to TRBD2. With 3 bases clipped from V and 8 bases from J, the junction kept 10 bases outside the gene matches. The CDR3 is made up of 15 amino acids. Germline CDR1 and CDR2: LNHDA and SQIVND (reference sequence). CDR3 region: CASSIQRGVSYEQFF. Partial CDR3 DNA: TGTGCCAGTAGTATTCAGCGGGGTGTTTCCTATGAG.

Concerning this clone: The read stops 3 residues short of the end of the CDR3; the missing end is completed from the germline J gene. The chain employs TRBV19 and TRBJ1-1; a possible D gene is TRBD1 (5 bases). The CDR3 is made up of 13 amino acids. The V end was cut by 4 bases, the J end by 1 base, with 7 bases between. Germline assignment: CDR1 LNHDA and CDR2 SQIVND (reference sequence). The covered CDR3 bases are TGTGCCAGTAGTAACACAGGGAACACTGAA. Its protein product is CASSNTGNTE. The whole CDR3 region reads CASSNTGNTEAFF.